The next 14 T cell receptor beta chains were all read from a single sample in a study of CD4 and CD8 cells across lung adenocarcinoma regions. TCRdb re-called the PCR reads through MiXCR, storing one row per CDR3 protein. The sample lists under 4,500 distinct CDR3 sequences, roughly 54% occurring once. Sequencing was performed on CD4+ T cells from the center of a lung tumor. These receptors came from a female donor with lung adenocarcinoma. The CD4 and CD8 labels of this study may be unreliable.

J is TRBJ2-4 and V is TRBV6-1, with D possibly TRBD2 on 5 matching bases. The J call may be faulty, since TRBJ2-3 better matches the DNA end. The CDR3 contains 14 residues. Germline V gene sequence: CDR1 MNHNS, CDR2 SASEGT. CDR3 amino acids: CASRELSGKDMQYF. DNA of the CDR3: TGTGCCAGCAGGGAACTGAGCGGCAAAGACATGCAGTATTTT.

The CDR3 bases are TGTGCCAGCAGTGATGGGCGGGATGGGAGAAACATTCAGTACTTC. Its protein product is CASSDGRDGRNIQYF. The V call is TRBV6-1, the J call TRBJ2-4; D possibly corresponds to TRBD2 (6 bases). The CDR3 covers 15 residues. V shed 3 bases and J shed 6 bases, with 15 bases lying between them. The V gene's germline CDR1 is MNHNS and CDR2 SASEGT.

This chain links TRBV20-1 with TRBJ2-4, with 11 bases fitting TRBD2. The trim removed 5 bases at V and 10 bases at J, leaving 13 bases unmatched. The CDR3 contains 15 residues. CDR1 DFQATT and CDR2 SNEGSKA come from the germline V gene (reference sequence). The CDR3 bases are TGCAGTGCTGGAGGACTAGCGGGTCTAACAGATATTCAGTACTTC. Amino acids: CSAGGLAGLTDIQYF.

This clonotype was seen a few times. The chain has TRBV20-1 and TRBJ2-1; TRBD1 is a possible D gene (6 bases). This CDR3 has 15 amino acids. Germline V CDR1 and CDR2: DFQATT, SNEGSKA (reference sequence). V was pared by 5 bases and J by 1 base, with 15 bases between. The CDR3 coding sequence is TGCAGTGCTCGAAAGGGGGAGCTATCCTACAATGAGCAGTTCTTC. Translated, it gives CSARKGELSYNEQFF.

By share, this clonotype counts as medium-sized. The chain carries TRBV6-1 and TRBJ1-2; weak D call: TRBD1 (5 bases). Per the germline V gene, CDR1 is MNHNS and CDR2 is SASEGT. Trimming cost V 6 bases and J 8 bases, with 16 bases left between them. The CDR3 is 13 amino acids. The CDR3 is CASSRDGAGGYTF. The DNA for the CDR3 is TGTGCCAGCAGCAGGGACGGTGCCGGGGGCTACACCTTC.

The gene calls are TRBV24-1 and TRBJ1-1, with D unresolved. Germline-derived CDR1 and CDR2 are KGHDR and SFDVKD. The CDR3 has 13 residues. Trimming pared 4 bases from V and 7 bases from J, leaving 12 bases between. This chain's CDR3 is CATSDQDGSEAFF. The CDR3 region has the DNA TGTGCCACCAGTGACCAGGACGGAAGTGAAGCTTTCTTT.

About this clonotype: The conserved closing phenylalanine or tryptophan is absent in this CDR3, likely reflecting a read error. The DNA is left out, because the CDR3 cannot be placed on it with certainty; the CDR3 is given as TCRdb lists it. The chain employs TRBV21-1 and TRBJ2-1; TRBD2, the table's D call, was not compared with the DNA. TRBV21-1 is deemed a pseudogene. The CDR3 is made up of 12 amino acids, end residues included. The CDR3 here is CAVSLPPGSRPA.

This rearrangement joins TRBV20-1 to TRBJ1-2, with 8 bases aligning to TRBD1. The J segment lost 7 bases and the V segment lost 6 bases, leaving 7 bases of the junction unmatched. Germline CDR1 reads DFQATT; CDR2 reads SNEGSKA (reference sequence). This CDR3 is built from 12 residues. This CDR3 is CSAKDRVVGYTF. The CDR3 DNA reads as TGCAGTGCCAAGGACAGGGTGGTTGGCTACACCTTC.

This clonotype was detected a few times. The CDR3 bases are TGTGCCGGGGGAGAGGGGGGCCGGGACCAAGAGACCCAGTACTTC. Protein sequence: CAGGEGGRDQETQYF. The rearrangement links TRBV6-1 to TRBJ2-5; D possibly matches TRBD1 or TRBD2 (6 bases each). CDR3 size: 15 residues. V shed 11 bases and J shed 0 bases, with 19 bases lying between them. Germline V gene sequence: CDR1 MNHNS, CDR2 SASEGT.

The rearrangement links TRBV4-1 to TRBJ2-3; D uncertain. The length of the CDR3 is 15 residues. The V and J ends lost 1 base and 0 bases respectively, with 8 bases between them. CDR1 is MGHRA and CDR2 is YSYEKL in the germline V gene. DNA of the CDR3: TGCGCCAGCAGCCAAGCTCTCTCTAGCACAGATACGCAGTATTTT. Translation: CASSQALSSTDTQYF.

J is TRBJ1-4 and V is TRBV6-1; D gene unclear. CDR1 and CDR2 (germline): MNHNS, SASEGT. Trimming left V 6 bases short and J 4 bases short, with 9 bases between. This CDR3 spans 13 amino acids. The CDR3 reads CASRGNNNEKLFF. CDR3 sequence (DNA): TGTGCCAGCAGGGGGAACAATAATGAAAAACTGTTTTTT.

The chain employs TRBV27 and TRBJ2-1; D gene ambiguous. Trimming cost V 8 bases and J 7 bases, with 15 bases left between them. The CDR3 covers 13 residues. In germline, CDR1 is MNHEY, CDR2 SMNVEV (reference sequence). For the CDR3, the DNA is TGTGCCAGCGGGTGGGGTTTGGGAAATGAGCAGTTCTTC. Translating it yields CASGWGLGNEQFF.

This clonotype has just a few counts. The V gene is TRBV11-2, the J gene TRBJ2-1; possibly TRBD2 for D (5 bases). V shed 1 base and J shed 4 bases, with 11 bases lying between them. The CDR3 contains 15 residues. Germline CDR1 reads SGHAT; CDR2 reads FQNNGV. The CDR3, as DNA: TGTGCCAGCAGCTTAGGGGAAGCGGAATACAATGAGCAGTTCTTC. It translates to CASSLGEAEYNEQFF. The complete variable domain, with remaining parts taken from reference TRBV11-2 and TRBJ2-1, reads EAGVAQSPRYKIIEKRQSVAFWCNPISGHATLYWYQQILGQGPKLLIQFQNNGVVDDSQLPKDRFSAERLKGVDSTLKIQPAKLEDSAVYLCASSLGEAEYNEQFFGPGTRLTVL.

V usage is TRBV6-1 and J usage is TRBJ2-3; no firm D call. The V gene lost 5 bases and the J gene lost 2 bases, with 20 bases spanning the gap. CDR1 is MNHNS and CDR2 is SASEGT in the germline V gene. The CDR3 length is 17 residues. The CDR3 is CASSRDPTGGYTDTQYF. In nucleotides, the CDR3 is TGTGCCAGCAGTAGAGACCCCACGGGCGGATACACAGATACGCAGTATTTT.